The rows below give T cell receptor beta chains drawn from one sample of a study of cytomegalovirus exposure and HLA in healthy donors. Data came from immunoSEQ multiplex PCR; TCRdb stores just in-frame clones and leaves some out. Of around 150,000 clones in the sample, more than 75% are singletons; the top ten hold approximately 3.7%. The sequenced sample consisted of PBMCs. Every receptor here comes from a human donor in good health. Each CDR3 is given with its conserved first and last residue. A D gene is named only where the DNA matches it firmly. Expanded clones are given a class, and other clones once, few, many or no size at all.

clone_size j_call cdr3_length d_call v_call cdr3_nt cdr3_aa
few TRBJ2-7 11 NA TRBV11-2 TGTGCCAGCAGCGTTACCTACGAGCAGTACTTC CASSVTYEQYF
once TRBJ1-2 15 TRBD1 TRBV30 TGTGCCAAAGGGGATCCGGGACAGGCGCCGCGGGGCTACACCTTC CAKGDPGQAPRGYTF
once TRBJ2-2 16 TRBD1 TRBV11-2 TGTGCCAGCAGCCAGGGGGCCGGGGGAATGGCCGGGGAGCTGTTTTTT CASSQGAGGMAGELFF
few TRBJ2-1 17 TRBD1 TRBV9 TGTGCCAGCAGTGATACCCCAGGAGAGGGGGCAATAAATGAGCAGTTCTTC CASSDTPGEGAINEQFF
NA TRBJ1-1 13 NA TRBV10-3 TGTGCCATCACACGGGAGGCAAACACTGAAGCTTTCTTT CAITREANTEAFF
NA TRBJ2-5 14 TRBD2 TRBV30 TGTGCCTGGAGCCTCCGGGGGGGAGTGGAGACCCAGTACTTC CAWSLRGGVETQYF
few TRBJ2-1 18 TRBD2 TRBV2 TGTGCCAGCAGTGATCCCCAAGGCGGGGGGGCCTCCTACAATGAGCAGTTCTTC CASSDPQGGGASYNEQFF
NA TRBJ1-2 16 NA TRBV7-9 TGTTCCAGCAGCCCCGCCCTCCTAACACCGCAGGATGGCTACACCTTC CSSSPALLTPQDGYTF
NA TRBJ2-2 12 NA TRBV7-9 TGTGCCAGCAGCTTCGGGTCCGGGGAGCTGTTTTTT CASSFGSGELFF
NA TRBJ1-6 16 NA TRBV7-8 TGTGCCAGCAGCTTATTGGGCGGCAGGGTTGATTCACCCCTCCACTTT CASSLLGGRVDSPLHF
NA TRBJ2-7 13 NA TRBV19 TGTGCCAGTAGCTCGGGGTTAACCTACGAGCAGTACTTC CASSSGLTYEQYF
NA TRBJ1-2 12 TRBD1 TRBV29-1 TGCAGCGTTCCCAGGGGGTTCTATGGCTACACCTTC CSVPRGFYGYTF
NA TRBJ1-1 15 NA TRBV7-2 TGTGCCAGCAGCCCGGTGACGGGGGTGAACACTGAAGCTTTCTTT CASSPVTGVNTEAFF
NA TRBJ1-1 15 TRBD1 TRBV9 TGTGCCAGCAGCGTTTCCGGGACAGGGGGCACTGAAGCTTTCTTT CASSVSGTGGTEAFF
NA TRBJ2-5 17 NA TRBV21-1 TGTGCCAGCAGCACCTGGACAGGGCCCGGACCTCAAGAGACCCAGTACTTC CASSTWTGPGPQETQYF
NA TRBJ2-2 10 NA TRBV29-1 TGCAGCGTTTCGTCCGGGGAGCTGTTTTTT CSVSSGELFF
NA TRBJ2-3 16 NA TRBV18 TGTGCCAGCTCACCCTCCCAGGGGTATCTCACAGATACGCAGTATTTT CASSPSQGYLTDTQYF
NA TRBJ2-1 17 NA TRBV5-4 TGTGCCAGCAGCCCCGGTTCCCGGCCCGGGACTCCCAATGAGCAGTTCTTC CASSPGSRPGTPNEQFF
NA TRBJ2-1 15 NA TRBV4-3 TGCGCCAGCAGCCGGAACCCCCGGGACAACAATGAGCAGTTCTTC CASSRNPRDNNEQFF
NA TRBJ2-3 17 NA TRBV16 TGTGCCAGCAGTTACCACTACAGGGAAATAAACACAGATACGCAGTATTTT CASSYHYREINTDTQYF
NA TRBJ2-2 17 NA TRBV5-4 TGTGCCAGCAGCCAGTCCGATCGGACAGCTGGCACCGGGGAGCTGTTTTTT CASSQSDRTAGTGELFF
NA TRBJ1-4 15 NA TRBV13 TGTGCCAGCAGCACGGGACTCCGGGGGGATGAAAAACTGTTTTTT CASSTGLRGDEKLFF
NA TRBJ2-4 17 NA TRBV14 TGTGCCAGCAGCCAAGCCTACCAGGGTAGGGCCAAAAACATTCAGTACTTC CASSQAYQGRAKNIQYF
few TRBJ1-1 15 NA TRBV6-5 TGTGCCAGCAGTTACTCGTCAGGGTTGAACACTGAAGCTTTCTTT CASSYSSGLNTEAFF
once TRBJ2-1 16 TRBD1 TRBV27 TGTGCCAGCAGTGAACAGGGGGCGACCTCCTACAATGAGCAGTTCTTC CASSEQGATSYNEQFF
NA TRBJ2-7 14 NA TRBV7-9 TGTGCCAGCAGCCACCCTGACATCTCCTACGAGCAGTACTTC CASSHPDISYEQYF
once TRBJ1-1 14 TRBD1 TRBV4-2 TGTGCCAGCAGCCGGGGACAGGGGAACACTGAAGCTTTCTTT CASSRGQGNTEAFF
NA TRBJ2-1 14 NA TRBV13 TGTGCCAGCAGCTTATGGGGACGGGGGACTGAGCAGTTCTTC CASSLWGRGTEQFF
NA TRBJ2-1 15 TRBD2 TRBV7-2 TGTGCCAGCAGTTTGGTAGCGGGAGTGCGGAATGAGCAGTTCTTC CASSLVAGVRNEQFF
NA TRBJ2-1 15 TRBD1 TRBV5-1 TGCGCCAGCAGCTTGGAGGGACAGGAGTACAATGAGCAGTTCTTC CASSLEGQEYNEQFF
NA TRBJ1-6 15 NA TRBV7-9 TGTGCCAGCAGCTTAGATGCAGGGAATAATTCACCCCTCCACTTT CASSLDAGNNSPLHF
NA TRBJ2-1 15 TRBD1 TRBV7-2 TGTGCCAGCAGCCCAGGACAGGGGCTATACAATGAGCAGTTCTTC CASSPGQGLYNEQFF